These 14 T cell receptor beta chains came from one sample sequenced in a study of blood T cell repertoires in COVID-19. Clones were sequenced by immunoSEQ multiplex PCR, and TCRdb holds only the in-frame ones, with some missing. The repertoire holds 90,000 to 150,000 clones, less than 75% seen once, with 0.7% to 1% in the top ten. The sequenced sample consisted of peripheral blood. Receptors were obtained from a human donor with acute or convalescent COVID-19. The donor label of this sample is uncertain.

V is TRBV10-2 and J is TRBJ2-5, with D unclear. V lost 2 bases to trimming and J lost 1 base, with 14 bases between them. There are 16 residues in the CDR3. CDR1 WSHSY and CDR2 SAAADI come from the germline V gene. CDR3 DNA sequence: TGCGCCAGCAGTGAGGACGCAATCTGGGCCCAAGAGACCCAGTACTTC. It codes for CASSEDAIWAQETQYF.

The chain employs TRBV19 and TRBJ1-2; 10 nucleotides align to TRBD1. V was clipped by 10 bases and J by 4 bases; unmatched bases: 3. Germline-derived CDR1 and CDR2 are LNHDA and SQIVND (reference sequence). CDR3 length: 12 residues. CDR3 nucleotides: TGTGCCACTCGGGACAGGGGCTATGGCTACACCTTC. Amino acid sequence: CATRDRGYGYTF.

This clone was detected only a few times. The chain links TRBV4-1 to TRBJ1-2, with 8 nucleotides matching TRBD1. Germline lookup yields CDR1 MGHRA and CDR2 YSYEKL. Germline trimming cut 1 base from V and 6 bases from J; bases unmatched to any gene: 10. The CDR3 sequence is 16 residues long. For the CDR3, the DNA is TGCGCCAGCAGCCAAGGGACAGGGAGAGGGGGTAATGGCTACACCTTC. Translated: CASSQGTGRGGNGYTF.

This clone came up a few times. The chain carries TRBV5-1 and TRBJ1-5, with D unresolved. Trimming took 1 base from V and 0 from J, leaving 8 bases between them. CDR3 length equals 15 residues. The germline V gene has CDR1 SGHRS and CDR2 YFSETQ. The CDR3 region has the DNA TGCGCCAGCAGCTTGTCGGGTAATAGCAATCAGCCCCAGCATTTT. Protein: CASSLSGNSNQPQHF.

The CDR3 DNA reads as TGCAGCGTTGCCATCGCTGGCGGTACTGAAGCTTTCTTT. It encodes CSVAIAGGTEAFF. V gene TRBV29-1 combines with J gene TRBJ1-1; D not certain. With 4 bases removed from V and 5 bases from J, the gap between germline ends came to 14 bases. Germline V CDR1 and CDR2: SQVTM, ANQGSEA. The CDR3 covers 13 residues. Drawing the rest from reference TRBV29-1 and TRBJ1-1, the complete variable domain is SAVISQKPSRDICQRGTSLTIQCQVDSQVTMMFWYRQQPGQSLTLIATANQGSEATYESGFVIDKFPISRPNLTFSTLTVSNMSPEDSSIYLCSVAIAGGTEAFFGQGTRLTVV.

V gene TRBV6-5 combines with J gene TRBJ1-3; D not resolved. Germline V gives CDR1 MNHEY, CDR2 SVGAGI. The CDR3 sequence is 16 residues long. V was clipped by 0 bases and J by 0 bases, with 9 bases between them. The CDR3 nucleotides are TGTGCCAGCAGTTACTCGGCCCCATTCTCTGGAAACACCATATATTTT. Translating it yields CASSYSAPFSGNTIYF.

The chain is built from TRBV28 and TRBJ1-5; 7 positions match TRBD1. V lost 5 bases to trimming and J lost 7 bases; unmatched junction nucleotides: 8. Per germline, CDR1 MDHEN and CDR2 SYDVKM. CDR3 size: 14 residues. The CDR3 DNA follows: TGTGCCAGCAGTATAGGGGGCGAGGGCCAGCCCCAGCATTTT. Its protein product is CASSIGGEGQPQHF. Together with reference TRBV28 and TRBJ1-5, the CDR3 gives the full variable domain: DVKVTQSSRYLVKRTGEKVFLECVQDMDHENMFWYRQDPGLGLRLIYFSYDVKMKEKGDIPEGYSVSREKKERFSLILESASTNQTSMYLCASSIGGEGQPQHFGDGTRLSIL.

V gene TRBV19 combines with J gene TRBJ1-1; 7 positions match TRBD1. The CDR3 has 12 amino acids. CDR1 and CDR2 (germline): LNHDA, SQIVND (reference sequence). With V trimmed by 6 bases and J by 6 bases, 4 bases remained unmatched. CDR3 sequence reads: CASRDREAEAFF. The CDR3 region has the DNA TGTGCCAGTAGAGACAGGGAGGCTGAAGCTTTCTTT.

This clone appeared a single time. CDR3 sequence: CASSAVPRVPNTGELFF. The CDR3 DNA reads TGTGCCAGCAGCGCCGTTCCCAGGGTTCCGAACACCGGGGAGCTGTTTTTT. The genes are TRBV11-2 and TRBJ2-2; D might be TRBD1 (5 bases). Germline V gene sequence: CDR1 SGHAT, CDR2 FQNNGV. V lost 5 bases, J lost 0 bases, and 16 bases lay in between. This CDR3 has 17 amino acids.

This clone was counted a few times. The CDR3: CAWSFTTGGDSPLHF. The CDR3 DNA reads TGTGCCTGGAGTTTTACGACAGGGGGAGATTCACCCCTCCACTTT. V is TRBV30 and J is TRBJ1-6; 9 nucleotides line up with TRBD1. The trim removed 2 bases at V and 8 bases at J, leaving 7 bases unmatched. Germline CDR1 GTSNPN, CDR2 SVGIG (reference sequence). This CDR3 comprises 15 residues.

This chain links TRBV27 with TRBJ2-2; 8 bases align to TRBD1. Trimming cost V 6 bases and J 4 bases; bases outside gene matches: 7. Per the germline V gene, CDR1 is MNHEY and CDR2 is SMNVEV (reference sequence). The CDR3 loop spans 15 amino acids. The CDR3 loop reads CASSPTGVVTGELFF. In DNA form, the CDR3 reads TGTGCCAGCAGCCCGACAGGGGTGGTCACCGGGGAGCTGTTTTTT.

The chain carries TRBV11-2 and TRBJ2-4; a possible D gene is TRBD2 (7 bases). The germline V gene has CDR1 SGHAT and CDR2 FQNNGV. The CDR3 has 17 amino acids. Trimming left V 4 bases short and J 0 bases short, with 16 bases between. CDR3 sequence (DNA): TGTGCCAGCAGCTCCTGGAAGGGGGGGGGAGCCAAAAACATTCAGTACTTC. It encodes CASSSWKGGGAKNIQYF.

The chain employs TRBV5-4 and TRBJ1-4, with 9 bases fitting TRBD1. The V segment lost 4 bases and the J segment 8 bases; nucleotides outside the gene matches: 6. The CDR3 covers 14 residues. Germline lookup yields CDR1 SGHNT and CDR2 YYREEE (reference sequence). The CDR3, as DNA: TGTGCCAGCAGCCCGACAGGGGGTTTAGAAAAACTGTTTTTT. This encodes CASSPTGGLEKLFF.

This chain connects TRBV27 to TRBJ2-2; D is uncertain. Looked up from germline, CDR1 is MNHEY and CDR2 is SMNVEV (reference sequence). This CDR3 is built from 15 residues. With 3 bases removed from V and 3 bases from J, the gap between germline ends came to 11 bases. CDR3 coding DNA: TGTGCCAGCAGTTTTTGGAGCTCCTACACCGGGGAGCTGTTTTTT. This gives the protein CASSFWSSYTGELFF.